This T cell receptor beta chain was observed in a study of siplizumab effects on memory and regulatory T cells. Study-wide results and limits: A mean of roughly 68% of mappable alloreactive CD4+ clones were Treg-derived with siplizumab, compared with more than 25% in controls.

The repertoire was sequenced with immunoSEQ multiplex PCR; TCRdb's copy has only in-frame clones and lacks some. The sample includes some 100,000 clones, around 94% of them seen just once. The CDR3 is 14 residues long. CDR1 SEHNR and CDR2 FQNEAQ come from the germline V gene (reference sequence). V dropped 11 bases and J dropped 5 bases, with 18 bases sitting between them. Points on this clone: Antigen unknown.

Sequencing was done on a sample of Tregs sorted from blood. The sequence derives from a human donor in good health. The rearrangement joins TRBV7-9 to TRBJ2-2, with D possibly being TRBD2 (6 bases). CDR3 protein: CAHFTGEGTGELFF. CDR3 bases: TGTGCCCACTTTACGGGAGAAGGTACCGGGGAGCTGTTTTTT.